Below are 30 T cell receptor beta chains sequenced from a single sample in a study of OX40 agonist ivuxolimab in advanced cancers. This table comes from immunoSEQ multiplex PCR, and its TCRdb copy is limited to in-frame clones, with some not included. The sample contains some 70,000 clones, approximately 90% of which appear only once. Sequencing used CD4+ or CD8+ T cells sorted from blood, obtained in a trial of the OX40 agonist ivuxolimab. The receptors derive from an adult with an advanced solid tumor such as melanoma, head and neck, liver or kidney cancer.

The chain uses TRBV9 and TRBJ2-2; D is undetermined. There are 14 residues in the CDR3. CDR1 is SGDLS and CDR2 is YYNGEE in the germline V gene. The germline V and J ends were trimmed by 3 bases and 0 bases, with 6 bases remaining between them. CDR3 loop: CASSAGTNTGELFF. The CDR3 coding sequence is TGTGCCAGCAGCGCCGGCACGAACACCGGGGAGCTGTTTTTT.

The count of this clone is one. This chain connects TRBV28 to TRBJ2-7, with D possibly matching TRBD2 (6 bases). The V and J ends lost 6 bases and 4 bases respectively, with 13 bases between them. In germline, CDR1 is MDHEN, CDR2 SYDVKM. CDR3 length equals 13 residues. In nucleotides, the CDR3 is TGTGCCAGCAGCCGGGGGATTCGGTACGAGCAGTACTTC. It is translated as CASSRGIRYEQYF.

This chain connects TRBV7-8 to TRBJ2-3, with 12 positions matching TRBD2. The ends lost 0 bases at V and 7 bases at J; junction bases unmatched: 2. The germline V gene encodes CDR1 SGHVS and CDR2 FQNEAQ. The CDR3 length is 15 residues. CDR3 sequence: CASSLALAGGYTQYF. The DNA for the CDR3 is TGTGCCAGCAGCTTAGCACTAGCGGGGGGATATACGCAGTATTTT.

The chain uses TRBV6-1 and TRBJ1-5; perhaps TRBD1 as D (6 bases). CDR1 and CDR2 (germline): MNHNS, SASEGT. V lost 1 base and J lost 6, with 13 bases in between. CDR3 length: 15 amino acids. CDR3 bases: TGTGCCAGCAGTGAAGGGAGACAGGCAGGTCAGCCCCAGCATTTT. This codes for CASSEGRQAGQPQHF.

V and J are TRBV5-1 and TRBJ1-6; 9 bases line up with TRBD1. The CDR3 loop spans 14 amino acids. The V gene's germline CDR1 is SGHRS and CDR2 YFSETQ. Germline trimming cut 0 bases from V and 10 bases from J; bases unmatched to any gene: 2. CDR3 nucleotides: TGCGCCAGCAGCTTGGCCGGGACAGGGTCACCCCTCCACTTT. Translation gives CASSLAGTGSPLHF.

The chain uses TRBV11-2 and TRBJ2-1; 8 bases agree with TRBD1. The CDR3 consists of 15 residues. Germline V gene sequence: CDR1 SGHAT, CDR2 FQNNGV. Trimming removed 3 bases from V and 3 bases from J; junction bases left unmatched: 4. The CDR3 sequence is CASSFGQGHYNEQFF. The CDR3 DNA follows: TGTGCCAGCAGCTTCGGACAGGGACACTACAATGAGCAGTTCTTC.

The rearrangement joins TRBV5-6 to TRBJ2-4, with unresolved D. CDR1 is SGHDT, CDR2 YYEEEE, per germline. Trimming pared 2 bases from V and 6 bases from J, leaving 9 bases between. The length of the CDR3 is 13 residues. Written as DNA, the CDR3 is TGTGCCAGCAGCTTTAGGGATTTAAACATTCAGTACTTC. Protein: CASSFRDLNIQYF.

The CDR3, as DNA: TGTGCCTGGGAGGTGTTGGGGGGGCTCGGGGAGCTGTTTTTT. This gives the protein CAWEVLGGLGELFF. This chain joins TRBV30 and TRBJ2-2; possibly TRBD2 for D (7 bases). The germline V and J ends were trimmed by 5 bases and 7 bases, with 17 bases remaining between them. Germline lookup yields CDR1 GTSNPN and CDR2 SVGIG (reference sequence). This CDR3 region has 14 residues.

V is TRBV6-1 and J is TRBJ2-4; D is perhaps TRBD1 or TRBD2 (5 bases each). The V gene's germline CDR1 is MNHNS and CDR2 SASEGT. The CDR3 length is 15 residues. V was shortened by 1 base and J by 9 bases, with 16 bases between the two germline ends. The CDR3 spells CASSEVNAPGGIQYF. CDR3 in DNA: TGTGCCAGCAGTGAAGTGAACGCCCCTGGGGGCATTCAGTACTTC.

The chain employs TRBV7-3 and TRBJ2-1, with 11 bases identical to TRBD2. From germline, CDR1 is SGHTA and CDR2 FQGTGA. V was pared by 5 bases and J by 5 bases, with 5 bases of the junction left unmatched. The CDR3 consists of 15 residues. The CDR3 spells CASSLGTSGNNEQFF. The CDR3 DNA sequence: TGTGCCAGCAGCCTCGGGACTAGCGGTAACAATGAGCAGTTCTTC. Combining the CDR3 with reference TRBV7-3 and TRBJ2-1 gives the whole variable domain GAGVSQTPSNKVTEKGKYVELRCDPISGHTALYWYRQSLGQGPEFLIYFQGTGAADDSGLPNDRFFAVRPEGSVSTLKIQRTERGDSAVYLCASSLGTSGNNEQFFGPGTRLTVL.

The chain joins TRBV7-8 to TRBJ1-5, with TRBD1 matching 7 bases. Germline values: CDR1 SGHVS, CDR2 FQNEAQ. The CDR3 extends over 16 amino acids. Trimming took 5 bases from V and 0 from J; bases not matched to a gene: 7. CDR3 in amino acids: CASSKQGTNSNQPQHF. The CDR3 DNA follows: TGTGCCAGCAGCAAACAGGGGACTAATAGCAATCAGCCCCAGCATTTT.

Worth noting for this clone: The germline gene is not matched at one end of the junction; a read error may be the cause. The chain is built from TRBV30 and TRBJ2-7; no firm D call. This CDR3 has 11 residues. The V gene's germline CDR1 is GTSNPN and CDR2 SVGIG (reference sequence). The CDR3 bases are TGTGCCTGGAGCCGAGGTAGAGTTCACCACTTC. As protein: CAWSRGRVHHF.

CDR3 DNA sequence: TGTGCCAGCAGTGACAGGGGAGGAAGCGAAAAACTGTTTTTT. This encodes CASSDRGGSEKLFF. This sequence joins TRBV5-8 and TRBJ1-4, with 8 bases matching TRBD1. The CDR3 extends over 14 amino acids. V trimming: 5 bases; J trimming: 8 bases; junction bases outside the gene matches: 8. CDR1 and CDR2 (germline): SGHTS, YDEGEE.

The chain links TRBV6-6 to TRBJ1-3; D is unresolved. This CDR3 has 15 residues. Germline assignment: CDR1 MNHNY and CDR2 SVGAGI (reference sequence). Trimming removed 7 bases at V and 0 bases at J, with 13 bases between. The CDR3 loop reads CASTLDGSSGNTIYF. For the CDR3, the DNA is TGTGCCAGCACCCTGGATGGGAGCTCTGGAAACACCATATATTTT.

The chain recombines TRBV18 with TRBJ2-5; D is undetermined. Deletions cut 6 bases from V and 1 base from J, with 15 bases between. CDR3 length: 15 amino acids. Germline V gene sequence: CDR1 KGHSH, CDR2 LQKENI. The chain's CDR3 is CASSPTTLLQETQYF. CDR3 bases: TGTGCCAGCTCCCCTACTACGCTACTCCAAGAGACCCAGTACTTC.

CDR3 region: CASSLVGQGKLATQYF. The CDR3 DNA is TGTGCCAGCAGCTTGGTGGGACAGGGGAAGTTAGCGACCCAGTACTTC. The chain carries TRBV5-6 and TRBJ2-5; TRBD1 matches 10 bases. V was clipped by 0 bases and J by 7 bases; unmatched bases: 9. Germline CDR1 and CDR2: SGHDT and YYEEEE. The CDR3 covers 16 residues.

V and J are TRBV19 and TRBJ2-7; 11 nucleotides agree with TRBD2. V lost 5 bases to trimming and J lost 5 bases; unmatched junction nucleotides: 5. The CDR3 covers 14 residues. Germline loops: CDR1 LNHDA, CDR2 SQIVND (reference sequence). The CDR3 is CASSLAGGADEQYF. The DNA of the CDR3 is TGTGCCAGTAGTTTAGCGGGAGGGGCGGACGAGCAGTACTTC.

The J gene is TRBJ1-4, the V gene TRBV11-1; D might be TRBD1 (6 bases). The CDR3 is 16 amino acids. The germline V gene has CDR1 SGHAT and CDR2 FQDESV (reference sequence). The ends were cut back, 5 bases at V and 0 bases at J, with 13 bases in the middle. For the CDR3, the DNA is TGTGCCAGCAGCCGTCGACAGGTTGCAACTAATGAAAAACTGTTTTTT. Its protein product is CASSRRQVATNEKLFF.

Details on this clone: The sample carries other DNA sequences with the same CDR3. V usage is TRBV6-5 and J usage is TRBJ1-2; D is undetermined. Trimming shortened V by 0 bases and J by 4 bases, and 12 bases separated the two germline ends. The CDR3 consists of 15 residues. CDR1 MNHEY and CDR2 SVGAGI come from the germline V gene. CDR3 residues: CASSYSSLGGYGYTF. CDR3 DNA sequence: TGTGCCAGCAGTTACTCATCCCTCGGTGGCTATGGCTACACCTTC.

CDR3 in amino acids: CASSLAGSTDTQYF. The CDR3 DNA is TGTGCCAGCAGCTTGGCAGGGAGCACAGATACGCAGTATTTT. The rearrangement joins TRBV5-5 to TRBJ2-3; the D gene is possibly TRBD1 (5 bases). CDR1 is SGHKS, CDR2 YYEKEE, per germline (reference sequence). The CDR3 totals 14 residues. V lost 0 bases and J lost 0, with 5 bases in between.

This clone was detected a few times. This chain joins TRBV6-5 and TRBJ2-7, with D hard to call. The CDR3 runs to 13 residues. CDR1 and CDR2 (germline): MNHEY, SVGAGI. V was cut by 5 bases and J by 2 bases, with 10 bases left in between. The CDR3 is CASSQAQPYEQYF. The CDR3 DNA reads as TGTGCCAGCAGTCAGGCTCAACCCTACGAGCAGTACTTC.

The rearrangement joins TRBV25-1 to TRBJ1-1, with D hard to call. The CDR3 covers 13 residues. The V end was cut by 6 bases, the J end by 2 bases, with 10 bases between. Germline V lookup: CDR1 MGHDK, CDR2 SYGVNS. CDR3 sequence reads: CASRTPTNTEAFF. CDR3 DNA sequence: TGTGCCAGCAGGACCCCCACCAACACTGAAGCTTTCTTT. The full variable domain, in which reference TRBV25-1 and TRBJ1-1 provide the parts outside the CDR3, is EADIYQTPRYLVIGTGKKITLECSQTMGHDKMYWYQQDPGMELHLIHYSYGVNSTEKGDLSSESTVSRIRTEHFPLTLESARPSHTSQYLCASRTPTNTEAFFGQGTRLTVV.

This clone was detected once. CDR3 protein: CASSVSDRGWDYNEQFF. The CDR3 DNA reads TGTGCCAGCAGCGTTTCCGACAGGGGGTGGGACTACAATGAGCAGTTCTTC. The J gene is TRBJ2-1, the V gene TRBV9, with TRBD1 matching 9 bases. The germline V gene encodes CDR1 SGDLS and CDR2 YYNGEE. Trimming at V came to 2 bases and at J to 3 bases, leaving 9 bases not matched to a gene. CDR3 length equals 17 residues.

This clone was found once. The chain combines TRBV19 with TRBJ2-7; 9 positions agree with TRBD1. Germline CDR1 and CDR2: LNHDA and SQIVND (reference sequence). Losses at the gene ends were 1 base for V and 4 bases for J; bases not matched to a gene: 11. The CDR3 loop spans 17 amino acids. CDR3: CASSIGVGGQGRYEQYF. In DNA, the CDR3 is TGTGCCAGTAGTATAGGCGTGGGGGGACAGGGTAGATACGAGCAGTACTTC.

The sample holds one count of this clone. The J gene is TRBJ1-6, the V gene TRBV18; TRBD1 agrees at 12 bases. From germline, CDR1 is KGHSH and CDR2 LQKENI. The CDR3 extends over 15 amino acids. After removal of 3 bases from V and 6 bases from J, the junction contained 0 bases not matched to a gene. The CDR3 is CASSPGQGANSPLHF. CDR3 nucleotide sequence: TGTGCCAGCTCACCGGGACAGGGGGCTAATTCACCCCTCCACTTT.

V and J are TRBV9 and TRBJ1-5; D unclear. This CDR3 is 13 amino acids long. V lost 0 bases, J lost 6 bases, and 7 bases lay in between. Germline V gives CDR1 SGDLS, CDR2 YYNGEE. CDR3 sequence (DNA): TGTGCCAGCAGCGTAGGCTCTATTCAGCCCCAGCATTTT. Residues: CASSVGSIQPQHF.

CDR3: CASSPGENQPQHF. For the CDR3, the DNA is TGTGCCAGCAGCCCCGGGGAAAATCAGCCCCAGCATTTT. V gene TRBV7-2 combines with J gene TRBJ1-5; the D is unclear. This CDR3 has 13 amino acids. Trimming removed 5 bases at V and 4 bases at J, with 9 bases between. In germline, CDR1 is SGHTA, CDR2 FQGNSA.

This chain uses TRBV18 with TRBJ2-1, with D possibly TRBD1 on 6 matching bases. This CDR3 is built from 17 residues. Trimming took 3 bases from V and 3 from J, leaving 18 bases between them. Germline V CDR1 and CDR2: KGHSH, LQKENI. CDR3 region: CASSPEWSRGGYNEQFF. In DNA form, the CDR3 reads TGTGCCAGCTCACCTGAGTGGAGCAGGGGCGGCTACAATGAGCAGTTCTTC. Together with reference TRBV18 and TRBJ2-1, the CDR3 gives the full variable domain: NAGVMQNPRHLVRRRGQEARLRCSPMKGHSHVYWYRQLPEEGLKFMVYLQKENIIDESGMPKERFSAEFPKEGPSILRIQQVVRGDSAAYFCASSPEWSRGGYNEQFFGPGTRLTVL.

V usage is TRBV7-8 and J usage is TRBJ2-3, with a possible D match to TRBD2 (6 bases). V was trimmed by 1 base and J by 0 bases, leaving 8 bases between them. Germline-derived CDR1 and CDR2 are SGHVS and FQNEAQ. The CDR3 has 15 amino acids. CDR3 sequence: CASSLVGGSTDTQYF. CDR3 sequence (DNA): TGTGCCAGCAGCTTAGTTGGGGGGAGCACAGATACGCAGTATTTT. The entire variable domain, with the rest obtained from reference TRBV7-8 and TRBJ2-3, is as follows: GAGVSQSPRYKVAKRGQDVALRCDPISGHVSLFWYQQALGQGPEFLTYFQNEAQLDKSGLPSDRFFAERPEGSVSTLKIQRTQQEDSAVYLCASSLVGGSTDTQYFGPGTRLTVL.

This sequence joins TRBV7-8 and TRBJ1-2; TRBD1 matches at 8 bases. This CDR3 comprises 13 residues. Germline-derived CDR1 and CDR2 are SGHVS and FQNEAQ. Trimming at V came to 4 bases and at J to 8 bases, leaving 6 bases not matched to a gene. CDR3 sequence reads: CASSSGQGRGYTF. CDR3 bases: TGTGCCAGCAGCTCCGGACAGGGTCGCGGCTACACCTTC.